This is a list of T cell receptor beta chains from one sample in a study of T cells in Graves' hyperthyroidism and ophthalmopathy. Each CDR3 protein gets one entry after TCRdb re-called the multiplex PCR reads with MiXCR. Here the sample spans 500,000 to 600,000 distinct CDR3 sequences, about 20% being singletons. The sequenced sample consisted of blood. The receptor source for this set is a man aged 40-50 years with Graves' ophthalmopathy. Each CDR3 is given with its conserved first and last residue. The D gene is left open where the match is weak. Rows may omit the clone size; those that give it use once, few, many or a size class.

d_gene | j_gene | v_gene | abundance | CDR3aa | CDR3nt
. | TRBJ1-2 | TRBV20-1 | few | CSAFYRALPPNYGYTF | TGCAGTGCTTTCTACAGGGCCCTACCCCCTAACTATGGCTACACCTTC
TRBD2 | TRBJ2-7 | TRBV6-1 | many | CASSEGLAGSYEQYF | TGTGCCAGCAGTGAAGGGCTAGCGGGATCCTACGAGCAGTACTTC
TRBD1 | TRBJ2-3 | TRBV30 | many | CAWNRGQTDTQYF | TGTGCCTGGAACAGGGGGCAAACAGATACGCAGTATTTT
TRBD1 | TRBJ2-7 | TRBV20-1 | few | CSARATGGQGGRNEQYF | TGCAGTGCTAGAGCTACTGGGGGACAGGGGGGAAGGAACGAGCAGTACTTC
. | TRBJ1-5 | TRBV20-1 | few | CSARGQDNQPQHF | TGCAGTGCTAGGGGGCAGGACAATCAGCCCCAGCATTTT
. | TRBJ1-1 | TRBV7-2 | many | CASSSDAQALNTEAFF | TGTGCCAGCAGCTCAGACGCGCAGGCATTGAACACTGAAGCTTTCTTT
. | TRBJ2-3 | TRBV28 | few | CASSTGWESTQYF | TGTGCCAGCAGTACTGGATGGGAGAGTACGCAGTATTTT
TRBD2 | TRBJ2-3 | TRBV29-1 | few | CSVATSLAGVADTQYF | TGCAGCGTTGCCACCTCACTAGCGGGAGTAGCAGATACGCAGTATTTT
. | TRBJ1-2 | TRBV12-3/TRBV12-4 | . | CASSPPGVYGYTF | TGTGCCAGCAGTCCACCTGGGGTCTATGGCTACACCTTC
. | TRBJ2-1 | TRBV5-1 | many | CASSLAGQGRNEQFF | TGCGCCAGCAGCTTGGCCGGGCAGGGGAGGAATGAGCAGTTCTTC
TRBD2 | TRBJ2-7 | TRBV12-3/TRBV12-4 | . | CASSSSLAGEDHEQYF | TGTGCCAGCAGTTCATCACTAGCGGGAGAGGACCACGAGCAGTACTTC
. | TRBJ1-1 | TRBV27 | few | CASSPQPGVKTEAFF | TGTGCCAGCAGTCCTCAACCAGGGGTAAAAACTGAAGCTTTCTTT
. | TRBJ2-7 | TRBV5-8 | few | CASSIGGSYRQYF | TGTGCCAGCAGCATAGGAGGGTCGTACAGGCAGTACTTC
TRBD1 | TRBJ2-2 | TRBV12-3/TRBV12-4 | . | CASSLERGRRTGELFF | TGTGCCAGCAGTTTAGAGAGGGGGCGAAGGACCGGGGAGCTGTTTTTT
TRBD1 | TRBJ2-2 | TRBV10-3 | few | CAISVRDRDTGELFF | TGTGCCATCAGTGTAAGGGACAGAGACACCGGGGAGCTGTTTTTT
. | TRBJ2-1 | TRBV19 | few | CASSVGLGPGEQFF | TGTGCCAGTAGTGTCGGACTCGGGCCCGGGGAGCAGTTCTTC
. | TRBJ2-3 | TRBV6-1 | . | CASNPSPRISTDTQYF | TGTGCCAGCAACCCCAGTCCTCGAATTAGCACAGATACGCAGTATTTT
TRBD2 | TRBJ2-3 | TRBV28 | few | CASSGLAGGRTDTQYF | TGTGCCAGCAGTGGGTTAGCGGGAGGCCGCACAGATACGCAGTATTTT
TRBD2 | TRBJ2-1 | TRBV20-1 | many | CSAHSRTSAYNEQFF | TGCAGTGCCCATTCCAGGACTAGCGCTTACAATGAGCAGTTCTTC
TRBD1 | TRBJ2-7 | TRBV2 | once | CASTRDRDEQYF | TGTGCCAGCACTCGGGACAGGGACGAGCAGTACTTC
. | TRBJ2-5 | TRBV5-6 | few | CASSSSRTSQETQYF | TGTGCCAGCAGCTCCTCCAGGACGAGTCAAGAGACCCAGTACTTC
. | TRBJ2-5 | TRBV12-3/TRBV12-4 | . | CASSQGEVAVAQETQYF | TGTGCCAGCAGCCAGGGTGAGGTAGCAGTTGCCCAAGAGACCCAGTACTTC
. | TRBJ2-5 | TRBV7-2 | few | CASSLGVASRGETQYF | TGTGCCAGCAGCTTAGGGGTGGCCAGCCGGGGTGAGACCCAGTACTTC
TRBD1 | TRBJ1-1 | TRBV11-2 | many | CASSSLTGDGGEAFF | TGTGCCAGCAGCTCGTTGACAGGGGATGGTGGTGAAGCTTTCTTT
. | TRBJ2-7 | TRBV6-2/TRBV6-3 | few | CASSPLGSGSKTYEQYF | TGTGCCAGCAGCCCTTTGGGATCAGGGTCCAAGACCTACGAGCAGTACTTC
TRBD1 | TRBJ1-5 | TRBV6-2/TRBV6-3 | few | CASSFSGTGVDQPQHF | TGTGCCAGCAGTTTCTCCGGGACAGGGGTGGATCAGCCCCAGCATTTT